This T cell receptor (beta chain) comes out of a study of blood T cell repertoires in COVID-19. Authors' data handling: Amplification with reference gene primers provided the estimates of nucleated cell counts. Here immunoSEQ multiplex PCR was the method, and the copy in TCRdb shows in-frame clones only, minus some. That table gives V, J and clone size, and the DNA gave D and trimming. This sample yields over 65,000 clones, of which around 90% are seen a single time; 4.6% belongs to the top ten. The CDR3 has 17 amino acids. Germline loops: CDR1 MNHEY, CDR2 SMNVEV (reference sequence). Trimming removed 7 bases at V and 0 bases at J, with 21 bases between.

The V and J genes are TRBV27 and TRBJ2-5; unclear D gene. The sequence derives from a man aged 45-65 years with active COVID-19. The sequenced material came from peripheral blood. CDR3 sequence reads: CASNYPNHPAYQETQYF. CDR3 nucleotides: TGTGCCAGCAATTACCCCAACCACCCAGCGTACCAAGAGACCCAGTACTTC.